This T cell receptor (beta chain) was sequenced during a study of shared clonotypes between healthy human individuals. Whole-study findings and limits: It was observed that 5% to 6.5% of naive CD4 clonotypes were shared across several donors. Collection of samples was limited to blood; tissue repertoires likely differ.

Profiled with immunoSEQ multiplex PCR; TCRdb holds only in-frame clones, not every one. The table has around 2,000,000 clones, just under 95% seen once; the top ten hold 0.95% to 1.5%. CD45RO negativity and positive selection for CCR7 defined naive CD8 cells, a population that excluded terminally differentiated effector memory CD45RA+ cells. Free of recent acute infections or vaccinations, the donors were healthy HIV-negative adults. On this clone: Its cognate antigen is unknown.

Germline CDR1 SGHRS, CDR2 YFSETQ. This CDR3 region has 15 residues. The ends were cut back, 0 bases at V and 2 bases at J, with 8 bases in the middle. This TCR came from a man aged 18-30 years in good health. The sample was naive CD8+ T cells sorted from blood. The genes are TRBV5-1 and TRBJ2-2; TRBD1 is a possible D gene (6 bases). The CDR3 region is CASSLVGANTGELFF. The CDR3 DNA reads TGCGCCAGCAGCTTGGTGGGGGCCAACACCGGGGAGCTGTTTTTT.